These 25 T cell receptor beta chains originate from one sample sequenced in a study of molecular identifiers for immune sequencing clone quantification. TCRdb itself ran the PCR reads through MiXCR, one entry per CDR3 protein. The data hold about 320,000 distinct CDR3 sequences, with roughly 23% observed a single time. The sequencing input was naive CD8+ T cells from blood, with Jurkat cell RNA spiked in. This sample's subset: FACS-sorted CD8+CD4-CCR7+CD45RA+ naive T cells. The receptors originated from a human donor in good health. Some libraries in this study had Jurkat cell RNA spiked in.

This clonotype was counted a single time. This may come from a read error, since a much larger clone is one base off. The rearrangement links TRBV27 to TRBJ2-7; tentatively, D is TRBD1 or TRBD2 (5 bases each). This CDR3 contains 13 residues. V dropped 4 bases and J dropped 8 bases, with 15 bases sitting between them. Looked up from germline, CDR1 is MNHEY and CDR2 is SMNVEV (reference sequence). The CDR3 DNA sequence: TGTGCCAGCAGTTCGGGACCTAGTAACAAGCAGTACTTC. Protein: CASSSGPSNKQYF.

This clonotype was observed many times. The genes are TRBV6-5 and TRBJ2-7, with 9 bases identical to TRBD1. V lost 4 bases to trimming and J lost 2 bases; unmatched junction nucleotides: 6. This CDR3 spans 15 amino acids. Germline V gene sequence: CDR1 MNHEY, CDR2 SVGAGI. The CDR3 is CASSSGTGPTYEQYF. CDR3 coding DNA: TGTGCCAGCAGTTCCGGGACAGGGCCCACCTACGAGCAGTACTTC.

Details on this clonotype: Since a much larger clone is just one base distant, this may be a read error. The chain carries TRBV7-9 and TRBJ2-7; 9 bases map to TRBD1. This CDR3 region has 13 residues. Per germline, CDR1 SEHNR and CDR2 FQNEAQ (reference sequence). CDR3 residues: CAGSRGQGNEQYF. Here the CDR3 DNA reads TGTGCCGGCAGCCGGGGACAGGGCAACGAGCAGTACTTC.

This sequence joins TRBV29-1 and TRBJ2-5; D might be TRBD2 (6 bases). Germline CDR1 and CDR2: SQVTM and ANQGSEA. Trimming removed 6 bases from V and 2 bases from J, with 16 bases in between. The CDR3 has 14 residues. The CDR3 nucleotides are TGCAGCGTCTTGGTCTCTGGGGGGCAAGAGACCCAGTACTTC. This codes for CSVLVSGGQETQYF. Complete variable domain (other parts from reference TRBV29-1 and TRBJ2-5): SAVISQKPSRDICQRGTSLTIQCQVDSQVTMMFWYRQQPGQSLTLIATANQGSEATYESGFVIDKFPISRPNLTFSTLTVSNMSPEDSSIYLCSVLVSGGQETQYFGPGTRLLVL.

In this sample, this clonotype turned up a few times. The gene calls are TRBV11-2 and TRBJ1-1; D unclear. V lost 6 bases and J lost 2, with 19 bases in between. Germline V gene sequence: CDR1 SGHAT, CDR2 FQNNGV. The CDR3 is 16 residues long. CDR3 nucleotide sequence: TGTGCCAGCAGTTCCCCTTTGGGCCGTTCAAACACTGAAGCTTTCTTT. It encodes CASSSPLGRSNTEAFF.

This clonotype has only a few counts. This chain links TRBV10-1 with TRBJ2-7, with D perhaps matching TRBD1 (6 bases). The germline gives CDR1 WNHNN, CDR2 SYGVQD (reference sequence). Trimming took 4 bases from V and 5 from J, leaving 18 bases between them. This CDR3 has 15 residues. The CDR3 reads CASSGDTMQPHEQYF. As DNA, the CDR3 is TGCGCCAGCAGTGGGGACACTATGCAACCCCACGAGCAGTACTTC.

This clonotype was counted at least ten times. This chain links TRBV6-1 with TRBJ2-7, with a tentative D call TRBD2 (6 bases). The CDR3 totals 12 residues. The germline gives CDR1 MNHNS, CDR2 SASEGT. The ends were cut back, 6 bases at V and 6 bases at J, with 12 bases in the middle. The CDR3 coding sequence is TGTGCCAGCAGGGCCGGGACTTTCGAGCAGTACTTC. Translated, it gives CASRAGTFEQYF.

Of note for this clonotype: The germline gene is not matched at one end of the junction; a read error may be the cause. This chain joins TRBV7-3 and TRBJ2-1, with D possibly being TRBD2 (6 bases). Germline V lookup: CDR1 SGHTA, CDR2 FQGTGA. The CDR3 spans 15 residues. The chain's CDR3 is CASSLTGSSYNEQSF. CDR3 nucleotide sequence: TGTGCCAGCAGCTTAACCGGGAGCTCCTACAATGAGCAGTCCTTC.

This clonotype was detected many times. The gene calls are TRBV28 and TRBJ2-1, with 9 bases lining up with TRBD2. Trimming cost V 6 bases and J 3 bases; bases outside gene matches: 9. Germline V gene data show CDR1 as MDHEN and CDR2 as SYDVKM. CDR3 length equals 16 residues. CDR3 region: CASSQGLASFYNEQFF. CDR3 nucleotides: TGTGCCAGCAGCCAGGGACTAGCCTCCTTCTACAATGAGCAGTTCTTC.

The sample holds many counts of this clonotype. The chain uses TRBV7-9 and TRBJ2-3; the D gene is possibly TRBD1 (6 bases). V shed 5 bases and J shed 2 bases, with 23 bases lying between them. The CDR3 sequence is 18 residues long. The germline V gene has CDR1 SEHNR and CDR2 FQNEAQ (reference sequence). For the CDR3, the DNA is TGTGCCAGCAGCCCAGAACTACGGACAGCCCATTTCACAGATACGCAGTATTTT. Its translation is CASSPELRTAHFTDTQYF.

The chain is built from TRBV3-1 and TRBJ2-7; D unclear. This CDR3 is built from 14 residues. Germline V lookup: CDR1 LGHDT, CDR2 YNNKEL (reference sequence). The V and J ends lost 0 bases and 5 bases respectively, with 11 bases between them. CDR3 sequence reads: CASSQEPGWDEQYF. The CDR3 nucleotides are TGTGCCAGCAGCCAAGAGCCGGGTTGGGACGAGCAGTACTTC.

This clonotype was observed many times. The chain recombines TRBV6-6 with TRBJ2-5; D tentatively fits TRBD1 or TRBD2 (5 bases each). With 6 bases removed from V and 4 bases from J, the gap between germline ends came to 15 bases. In germline, CDR1 is MNHNY, CDR2 SVGAGI (reference sequence). CDR3 length equals 14 residues. CDR3 nucleotide sequence: TGTGCCAGCAGCCTGGGGATTGGGACAGAGACCCAGTACTTC. This gives the protein CASSLGIGTETQYF.

This clonotype occurred a few times. This could be a read error, since a much larger clone is one nucleotide away. V gene TRBV28 combines with J gene TRBJ2-7; D may be TRBD1 (6 bases). The J call may be faulty, since TRBJ2-1 better matches the DNA end. Germline V lookup: CDR1 MDHEN, CDR2 SYDVKM. The CDR3 is made up of 13 amino acids. CDR3 in amino acids: CASSLPQGYEQFF. The CDR3 DNA follows: TGTGCCAGCAGTTTACCACAGGGCTACGAGCAGTTCTTC.

This clonotype was detected ten times or more. The chain carries TRBV15 and TRBJ2-7; 8 nucleotides match TRBD1. Germline V gene lookup returns CDR1 LNHNV and CDR2 YYDKDF (reference sequence). Germline trimming cut 5 bases from V and 2 bases from J; bases unmatched to any gene: 2. The CDR3 spans 13 residues. Written as DNA, the CDR3 is TGTGCCACCAGCCCGGGACAGGCCTACGAGCAGTACTTC. The encoded protein is CATSPGQAYEQYF.

The CDR3 sequence is CASSLLSPTGKETQYF. CDR3 bases: TGTGCCAGCAGTTTATTGTCCCCGACAGGGAAGGAGACCCAGTACTTC. The rearrangement uses TRBV27 and TRBJ2-5; 7 nucleotides line up with TRBD1. The CDR3 spans 16 residues. Germline lookup yields CDR1 MNHEY and CDR2 SMNVEV (reference sequence). J lost 5 bases, V lost 1 base, and 10 bases had no gene match.

This clonotype was counted many times. V usage is TRBV27 and J usage is TRBJ2-3; the D is unclear. This CDR3 is built from 15 residues. V lost 6 bases, J lost 1 base, and 14 bases lay in between. Germline V gives CDR1 MNHEY, CDR2 SMNVEV (reference sequence). The CDR3 sequence is CASRWAPRGTDTQYF. The CDR3 bases are TGTGCCAGCAGGTGGGCCCCACGCGGCACAGATACGCAGTATTTT.

This clonotype was observed a single time. A read error may explain this, as a much larger clone is one base away. The chain links TRBV29-1 to TRBJ1-1, with D possibly matching TRBD1 (6 bases). Germline CDR1 and CDR2: SQVTM and ANQGSEA. This CDR3 contains 12 residues. Deletions cut 5 bases from V and 13 bases from J, with 20 bases between. CDR3 in amino acids: CSVMDGTQVFFF. The CDR3 bases are TGCAGCGTTATGGACGGGACACAGGTGTTTTTCTTT.

This clonotype was recorded many times. The V gene is TRBV28, the J gene TRBJ1-5; D may be TRBD1 (5 bases). V was clipped by 4 bases and J by 8 bases, with 15 bases between them. This CDR3 has 14 amino acids. Germline loops: CDR1 MDHEN, CDR2 SYDVKM. The CDR3 region is CASSWGRSIKPQHF. CDR3 sequence (DNA): TGTGCCAGCAGTTGGGGGAGATCAATCAAGCCCCAGCATTTT.

This clonotype was found a few times. V gene TRBV4-3 combines with J gene TRBJ2-7, with D perhaps matching TRBD1 (5 bases). Trimming removed 0 bases at V and 4 bases at J, with 13 bases between. Per the germline V gene, CDR1 is LGHNA and CDR2 is YSLEER. The CDR3 length is 15 residues. CDR3 sequence: CASSQENNRNYEQYF. The CDR3 DNA sequence: TGCGCCAGCAGCCAAGAGAACAACAGGAATTACGAGCAGTACTTC.

V and J are TRBV3-1 and TRBJ1-1; TRBD1 aligns across 7 bases. Germline loops: CDR1 LGHDT, CDR2 YNNKEL (reference sequence). This CDR3 has 14 amino acids. Losses at the gene ends were 3 bases for V and 6 bases for J; bases not matched to a gene: 7. The CDR3 DNA sequence: TGTGCCAGCAGCCACCCAGGGGGAGAACCTGAAGCTTTCTTT. Translation: CASSHPGGEPEAFF.

This clonotype was recorded at least ten times. This chain joins TRBV2 and TRBJ2-3, with D perhaps given as TRBD1 or TRBD2 (5 bases each). This CDR3 is 16 amino acids long. V was clipped by 6 bases and J by 0 bases, with 16 bases between them. Germline CDR1 and CDR2: SNHLY and FYNNEI. CDR3 in DNA: TGTGCCAGCAGGGCTCCCCAGGGCGGGAGCACAGATACGCAGTATTTT. Its translation: CASRAPQGGSTDTQYF.

The chain joins TRBV3-1 to TRBJ2-5; 10 nucleotides match TRBD2. The junction had 13 bases not matched to a gene; V was cut back by 4 bases and J by 5 bases. Germline V gives CDR1 LGHDT, CDR2 YNNKEL (reference sequence). The CDR3 totals 17 residues. This CDR3 is CASSRDRAGGPMETQYF. CDR3 coding DNA: TGTGCCAGCAGCCGAGATCGAGCGGGGGGGCCGATGGAGACCCAGTACTTC.

Ten or more counts support this clonotype. J is TRBJ1-5 and V is TRBV15; no clear D gene. The CDR3 contains 14 residues. Germline V gene data show CDR1 as LNHNV and CDR2 as YYDKDF (reference sequence). V was cut by 0 bases and J by 2 bases, with 5 bases left in between. The CDR3 coding sequence is TGTGCCACCAGCAGAGATGGGGGCAATCAGCCCCAGCATTTT. This translates into CATSRDGGNQPQHF.

This clonotype was detected many times. The chain has TRBV5-6 and TRBJ2-2; tentatively, D is TRBD2 (5 bases). The germline gives CDR1 SGHDT, CDR2 YYEEEE. The V gene lost 6 bases and the J gene lost 0 bases, with 6 bases spanning the gap. The CDR3 is 13 amino acids. The CDR3 loop reads CASKRANTGELFF. CDR3 nucleotide sequence: TGTGCCAGCAAGAGGGCGAACACCGGGGAGCTGTTTTTT.

This clonotype was seen repeatedly, ten times or more. The chain recombines TRBV27 with TRBJ2-1; TRBD1 agrees at 7 bases. The germline gives CDR1 MNHEY, CDR2 SMNVEV (reference sequence). J was trimmed by 2 bases and V by 2 bases; bases with no gene match: 3. The CDR3 runs 15 residues. DNA of the CDR3: TGTGCCAGCAGTTTACGGGACAGCGCCTACAATGAGCAGTTCTTC. Protein: CASSLRDSAYNEQFF.